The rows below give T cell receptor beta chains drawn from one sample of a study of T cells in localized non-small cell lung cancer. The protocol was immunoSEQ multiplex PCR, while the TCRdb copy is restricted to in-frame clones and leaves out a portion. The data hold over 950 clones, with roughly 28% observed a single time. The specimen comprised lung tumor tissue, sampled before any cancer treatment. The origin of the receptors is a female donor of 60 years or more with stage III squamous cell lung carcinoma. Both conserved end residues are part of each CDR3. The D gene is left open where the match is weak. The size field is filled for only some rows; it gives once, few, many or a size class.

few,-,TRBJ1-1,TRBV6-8,CASRLSKDTEAFF,TGTGCCAGCCGGTTGAGCAAAGACACTGAAGCTTTCTTT
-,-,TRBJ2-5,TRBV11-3,CASSTPVAGLQETQYF,TGTGCCAGCAGCACCCCGGTGGCGGGACTCCAAGAGACCCAGTACTTC
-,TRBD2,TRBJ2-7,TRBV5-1,CASRRDGTSGYEQYF,TGCGCCAGCAGGAGGGACGGGACTAGCGGTTACGAGCAGTACTTC
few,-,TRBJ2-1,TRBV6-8,CAISGPGTRYNEQFF,TGTGCCATCAGTGGGCCCGGGACCAGATACAATGAGCAGTTCTTC
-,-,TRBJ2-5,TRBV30,CAWSVYLNGETQYF,TGTGCCTGGAGTGTGTATCTGAACGGAGAGACCCAGTACTTC
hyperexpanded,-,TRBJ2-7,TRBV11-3,CASSYRDTNYEQYF,TGTGCCAGCAGTTACCGGGACACGAACTACGAGCAGTACTTC
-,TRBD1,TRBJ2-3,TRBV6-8,CASRRDRDTDTQYF,TGTGCCAGCAGGAGGGACAGGGACACAGATACGCAGTATTTT
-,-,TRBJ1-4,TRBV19,CASSMWATNEKLFF,TGTGCCAGTAGTATGTGGGCAACTAATGAAAAACTGTTTTTT
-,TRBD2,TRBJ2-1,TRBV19,CASSIWGLAGGSEQFF,TGTGCCAGTAGTATATGGGGACTAGCGGGAGGGAGTGAGCAGTTCTTC
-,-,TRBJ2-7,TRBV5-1,CASSLSGGGNYEQYF,TGCGCCAGCAGCTTAAGCGGCGGGGGCAACTACGAGCAGTACTTC
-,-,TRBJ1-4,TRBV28,CASSLRGGRGANEKLFF,TGTGCCAGCAGTTTAAGGGGGGGCAGAGGGGCTAATGAAAAACTGTTTTTT
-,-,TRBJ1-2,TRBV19,CASSIDRGPYGYTF,TGTGCCAGTAGTATTGACCGGGGGCCGTATGGCTACACCTTC
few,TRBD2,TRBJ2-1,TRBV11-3,CASSSGTSGVNEQFF,TGTGCCAGCAGCTCCGGGACTAGCGGGGTGAATGAGCAGTTCTTC
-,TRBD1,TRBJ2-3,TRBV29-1,CSVVPQGANTQYF,TGCAGCGTTGTTCCTCAGGGGGCCAATACGCAGTATTTT
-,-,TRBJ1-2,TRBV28,CASSPGGGGLYYGYTF,TGTGCCAGCAGCCCTGGCGGCGGGGGCTTATACTATGGCTACACCTTC
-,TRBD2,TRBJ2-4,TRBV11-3,CASSLKGGFDIQYF,TGTGCCAGCAGCTTGAAGGGAGGGTTCGACATTCAGTACTTC
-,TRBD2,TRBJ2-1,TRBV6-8,CASSYGASGGAVNEQFF,TGTGCCAGCAGTTACGGGGCTAGCGGGGGGGCGGTCAATGAGCAGTTCTTC
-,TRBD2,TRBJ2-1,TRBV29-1,CSVELRTSGRAEQFF,TGCAGCGTTGAGTTGCGGACTAGCGGGAGGGCTGAGCAGTTCTTC
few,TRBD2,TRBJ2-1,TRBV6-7,CASSPRTSGSSYNEQFF,TGTGCCAGCTCCCCAAGGACTAGCGGAAGCTCCTACAATGAGCAGTTCTTC
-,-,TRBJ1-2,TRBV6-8,CASSPTGQEGYGYTF,TGTGCCAGCAGTCCTACAGGGCAAGAAGGCTATGGCTACACCTTC
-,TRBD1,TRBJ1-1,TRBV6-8,CASSSGTGGKTEAFF,TGTGCCAGCAGTTCCGGGACAGGAGGGAAGACTGAAGCTTTCTTT
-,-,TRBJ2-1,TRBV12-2,CATSPTGENSRNEQFF,TGTGCCACCTCCCCGACAGGGGAAAACAGTCGGAATGAGCAGTTCTTC
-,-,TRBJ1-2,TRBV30,CAWRAQEIRGYGYTF,TGTGCCTGGAGGGCCCAGGAGATCCGAGGGTATGGCTACACCTTC
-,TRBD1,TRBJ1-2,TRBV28,CASRPGQGYGYTF,TGTGCCAGCAGGCCGGGACAGGGTTATGGCTACACCTTC
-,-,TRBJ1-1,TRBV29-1,CSSRRGWNTEAFF,TGCAGTTCTAGGAGGGGTTGGAACACTGAAGCTTTCTTT
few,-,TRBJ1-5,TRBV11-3,CASSPREYSNQPQHF,TGTGCCAGCAGCCCCAGGGAGTATAGCAATCAGCCCCAGCATTTT
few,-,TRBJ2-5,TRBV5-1,CASSLAVGQETQYF,TGCGCCAGCAGCTTGGCGGTGGGACAAGAGACCCAGTACTTC
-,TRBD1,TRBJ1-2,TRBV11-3,CASSLGLDRGQIGYTF,TGTGCCAGCAGCTTAGGATTGGACAGGGGGCAGATTGGCTACACCTTC